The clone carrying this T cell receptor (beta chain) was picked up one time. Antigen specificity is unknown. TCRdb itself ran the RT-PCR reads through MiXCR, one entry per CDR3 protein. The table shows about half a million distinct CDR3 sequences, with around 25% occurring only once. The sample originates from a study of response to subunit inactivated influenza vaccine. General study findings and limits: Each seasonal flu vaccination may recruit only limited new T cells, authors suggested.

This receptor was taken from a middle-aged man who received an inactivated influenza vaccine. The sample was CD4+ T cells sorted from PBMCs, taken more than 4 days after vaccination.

Written as DNA, the CDR3 is TGTGCCAGCAGTTACAGGTCGATCGCGAACACCGGGGAGCTGTTTTTT. Encoded protein: CASSYRSIANTGELFF. The chain recombines TRBV6-2 or TRBV6-3 with TRBJ2-2; D is unclear. This CDR3 region has 16 residues. Per germline, CDR1 MNHEY and CDR2 SVGEGT. Trimming took 2 bases from V and 0 from J, leaving 10 bases between them.